This T cell receptor beta chain was sequenced during a study of radiotherapy plus CTLA-4 blockade in lung cancer. Study details: Objective responses were seen in over 15% of patients, disease control in approximately 30%.

The repertoire was sequenced with immunoSEQ multiplex PCR; TCRdb's copy has only in-frame clones and lacks some. The table lists 85,000 to 95,000 clones, approximately 80% of them singletons. V gave up 4 bases and J gave up 6 bases, with 19 bases separating them. The CDR3 spans 16 residues. Per the germline V gene, CDR1 is SGHRS and CDR2 is YFSETQ. This clonotype was obtained from a human donor with non-small cell lung cancer that progressed on radiotherapy plus ipilimumab. This sample comprised peripheral blood, obtained from a patient treated with radiotherapy plus ipilimumab. The rearrangement links TRBV5-1 to TRBJ2-2; D perhaps matches TRBD1 (6 bases). CDR3 residues: CASSRSGTDSPGELFF. In DNA, the CDR3 is TGCGCCAGCAGCAGATCCGGGACGGACAGCCCCGGGGAGCTGTTTTTT.